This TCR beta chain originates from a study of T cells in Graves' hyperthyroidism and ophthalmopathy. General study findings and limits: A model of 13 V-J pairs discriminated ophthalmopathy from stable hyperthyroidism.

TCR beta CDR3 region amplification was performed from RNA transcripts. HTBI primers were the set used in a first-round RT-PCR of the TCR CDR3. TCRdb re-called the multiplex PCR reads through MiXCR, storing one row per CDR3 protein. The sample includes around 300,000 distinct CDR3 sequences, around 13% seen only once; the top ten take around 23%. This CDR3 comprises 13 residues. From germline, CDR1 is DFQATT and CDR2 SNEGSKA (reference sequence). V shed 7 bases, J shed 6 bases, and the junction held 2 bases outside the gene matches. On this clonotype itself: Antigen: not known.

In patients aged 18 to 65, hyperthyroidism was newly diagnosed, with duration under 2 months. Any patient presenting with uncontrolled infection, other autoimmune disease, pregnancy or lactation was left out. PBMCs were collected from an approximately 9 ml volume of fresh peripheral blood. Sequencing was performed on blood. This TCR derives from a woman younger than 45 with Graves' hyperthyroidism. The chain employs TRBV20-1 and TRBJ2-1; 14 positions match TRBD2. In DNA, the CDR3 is TGCAGTGGGGGGACTAGCGGGAGCAATGAGCAGTTCTTC. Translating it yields CSGGTSGSNEQFF.